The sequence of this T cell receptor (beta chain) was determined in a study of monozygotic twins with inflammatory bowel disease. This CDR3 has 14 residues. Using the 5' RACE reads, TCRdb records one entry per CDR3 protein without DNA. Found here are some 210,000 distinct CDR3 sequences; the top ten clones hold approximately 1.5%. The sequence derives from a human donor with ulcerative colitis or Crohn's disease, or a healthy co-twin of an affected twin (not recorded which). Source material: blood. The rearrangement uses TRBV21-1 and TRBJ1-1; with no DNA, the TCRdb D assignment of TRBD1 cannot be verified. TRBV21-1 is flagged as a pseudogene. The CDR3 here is CASSPLYRDTEAFF.